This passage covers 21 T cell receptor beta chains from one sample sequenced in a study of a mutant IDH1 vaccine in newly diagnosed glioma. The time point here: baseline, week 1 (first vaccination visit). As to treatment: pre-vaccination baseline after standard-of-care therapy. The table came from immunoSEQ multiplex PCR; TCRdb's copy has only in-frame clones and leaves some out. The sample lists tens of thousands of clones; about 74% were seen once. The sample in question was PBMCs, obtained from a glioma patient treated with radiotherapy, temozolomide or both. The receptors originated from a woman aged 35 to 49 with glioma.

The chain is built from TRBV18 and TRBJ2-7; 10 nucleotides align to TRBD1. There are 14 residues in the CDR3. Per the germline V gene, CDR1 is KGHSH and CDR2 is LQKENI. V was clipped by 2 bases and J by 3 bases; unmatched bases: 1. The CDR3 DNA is TGTGCCAGCTCACCAGGGACAGGGGACTACGAGCAGTACTTC. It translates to CASSPGTGDYEQYF.

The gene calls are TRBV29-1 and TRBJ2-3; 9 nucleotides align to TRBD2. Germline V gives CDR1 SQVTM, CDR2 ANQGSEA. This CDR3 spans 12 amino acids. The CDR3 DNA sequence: TGCAGTGAGCGGGGGGTCACAGATACGCAGTATTTT. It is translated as CSERGVTDTQYF.

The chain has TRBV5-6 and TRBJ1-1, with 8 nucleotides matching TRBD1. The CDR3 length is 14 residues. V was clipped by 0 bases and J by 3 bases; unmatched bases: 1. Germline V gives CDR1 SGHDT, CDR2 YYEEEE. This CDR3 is CASSLDRGYTEAFF. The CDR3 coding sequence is TGTGCCAGCAGCTTGGACAGGGGGTACACTGAAGCTTTCTTT.

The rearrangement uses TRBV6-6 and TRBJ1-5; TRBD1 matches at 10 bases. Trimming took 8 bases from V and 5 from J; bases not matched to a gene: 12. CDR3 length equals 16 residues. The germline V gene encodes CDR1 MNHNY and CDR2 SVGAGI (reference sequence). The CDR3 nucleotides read TGTGCCAGCGCCAATCCTTCCGGGACAGGGGATCAGCCCCAGCATTTT. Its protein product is CASANPSGTGDQPQHF.

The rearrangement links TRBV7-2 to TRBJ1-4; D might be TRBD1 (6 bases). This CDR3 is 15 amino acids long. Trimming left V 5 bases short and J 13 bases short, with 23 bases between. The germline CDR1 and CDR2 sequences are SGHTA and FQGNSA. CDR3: CASSPRPGDRGGLFF. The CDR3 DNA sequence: TGTGCCAGCAGCCCACGTCCAGGGGACCGGGGCGGACTGTTTTTT. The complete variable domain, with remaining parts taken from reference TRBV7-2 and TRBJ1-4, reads GAGVSQSPSNKVTEKGKDVELRCDPISGHTALYWYRQSLGQGLEFLIYFQGNSAPDKSGLPSDRFSAERTGGSVSTLTIQRTQQEDSAVYLCASSPRPGDRGGLFFGSGTQLSVL.

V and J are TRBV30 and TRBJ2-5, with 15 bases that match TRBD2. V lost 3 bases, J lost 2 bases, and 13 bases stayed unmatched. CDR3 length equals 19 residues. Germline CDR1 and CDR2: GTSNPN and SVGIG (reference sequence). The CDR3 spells CAWRPEWGLAGGLQETQYF. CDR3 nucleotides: TGTGCCTGGAGGCCGGAATGGGGACTAGCGGGGGGATTACAAGAGACCCAGTACTTC.

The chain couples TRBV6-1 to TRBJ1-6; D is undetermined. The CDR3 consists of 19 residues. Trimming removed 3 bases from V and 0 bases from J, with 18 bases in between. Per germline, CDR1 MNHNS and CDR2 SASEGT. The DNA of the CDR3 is TGTGCCAGCAGTGAGATATTCTGGGCTGATAGCTCCTATAATTCACCCCTCCACTTT. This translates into CASSEIFWADSSYNSPLHF.

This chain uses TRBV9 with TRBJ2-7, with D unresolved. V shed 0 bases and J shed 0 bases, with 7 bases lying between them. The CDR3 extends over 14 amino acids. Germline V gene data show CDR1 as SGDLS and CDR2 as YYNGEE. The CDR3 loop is CASSVVQFSYEQYF. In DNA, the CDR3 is TGTGCCAGCAGCGTAGTTCAGTTCTCCTACGAGCAGTACTTC.

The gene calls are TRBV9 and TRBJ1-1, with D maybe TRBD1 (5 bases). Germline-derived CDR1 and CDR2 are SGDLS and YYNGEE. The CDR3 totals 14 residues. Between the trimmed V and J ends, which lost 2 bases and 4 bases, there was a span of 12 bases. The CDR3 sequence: CASSVGGSSTEAFF. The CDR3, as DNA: TGTGCCAGCAGCGTGGGGGGTTCGAGCACTGAAGCTTTCTTT. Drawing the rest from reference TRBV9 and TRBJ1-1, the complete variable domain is DSGVTQTPKHLITATGQRVTLRCSPRSGDLSVYWYQQSLDQGLQFLIQYYNGEERAKGNILERFSAQQFPDLHSELNLSSLELGDSALYFCASSVGGSSTEAFFGQGTRLTVV.

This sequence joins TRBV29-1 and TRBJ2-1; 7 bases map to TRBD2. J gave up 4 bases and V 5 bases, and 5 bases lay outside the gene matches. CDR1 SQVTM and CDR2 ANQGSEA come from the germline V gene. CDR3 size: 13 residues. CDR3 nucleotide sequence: TGCAGCGTTCTCGGACTAGGATACAATGAGCAGTTCTTC. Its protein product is CSVLGLGYNEQFF.

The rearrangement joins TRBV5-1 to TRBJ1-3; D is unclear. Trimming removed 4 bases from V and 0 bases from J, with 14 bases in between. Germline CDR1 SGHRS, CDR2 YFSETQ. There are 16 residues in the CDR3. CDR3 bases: TGCGCCAGCAGCACCCACAGCCGCAGCTCTGGAAACACCATATATTTT. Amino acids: CASSTHSRSSGNTIYF.

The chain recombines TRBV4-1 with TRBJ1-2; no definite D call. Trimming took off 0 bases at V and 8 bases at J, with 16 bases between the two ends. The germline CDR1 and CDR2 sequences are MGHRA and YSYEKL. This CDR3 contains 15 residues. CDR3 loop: CASSQDQRGLGGYTF. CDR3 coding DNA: TGCGCCAGCAGCCAAGATCAGAGAGGTCTTGGCGGCTACACCTTC.

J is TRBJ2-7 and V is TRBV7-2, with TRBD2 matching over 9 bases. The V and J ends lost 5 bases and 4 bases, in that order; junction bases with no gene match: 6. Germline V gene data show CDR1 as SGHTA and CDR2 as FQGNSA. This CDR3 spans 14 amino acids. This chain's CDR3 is CASSPASGDYEQYF. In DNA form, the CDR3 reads TGTGCCAGCAGCCCCGCTAGCGGGGATTACGAGCAGTACTTC.

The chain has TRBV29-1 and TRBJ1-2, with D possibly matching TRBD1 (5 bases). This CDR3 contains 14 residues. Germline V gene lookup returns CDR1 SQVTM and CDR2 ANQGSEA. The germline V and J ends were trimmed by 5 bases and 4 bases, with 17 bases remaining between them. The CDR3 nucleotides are TGCAGCGTTCTTAGCAGGGATTCGCGCTATGGCTACACCTTC. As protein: CSVLSRDSRYGYTF.

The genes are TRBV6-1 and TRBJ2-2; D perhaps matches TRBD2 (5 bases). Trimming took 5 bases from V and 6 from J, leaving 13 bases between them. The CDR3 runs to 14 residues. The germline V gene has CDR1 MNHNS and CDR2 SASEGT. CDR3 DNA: TGTGCCAGCAGTAAATTAACAGCGGCCGGGGAGCTGTTTTTT. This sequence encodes CASSKLTAAGELFF.

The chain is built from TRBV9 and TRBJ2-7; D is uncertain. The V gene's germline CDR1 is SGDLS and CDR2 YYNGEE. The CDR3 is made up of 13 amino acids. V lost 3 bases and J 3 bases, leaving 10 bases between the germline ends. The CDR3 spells CASSATTGYEQYF. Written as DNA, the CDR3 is TGTGCCAGCAGCGCGACGACTGGCTACGAGCAGTACTTC.

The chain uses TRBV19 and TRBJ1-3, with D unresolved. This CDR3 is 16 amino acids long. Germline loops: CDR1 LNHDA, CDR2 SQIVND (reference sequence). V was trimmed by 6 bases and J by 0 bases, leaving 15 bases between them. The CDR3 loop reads CASRATAAFSGNTIYF. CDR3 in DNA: TGTGCCAGTAGGGCCACGGCCGCTTTCTCTGGAAACACCATATATTTT. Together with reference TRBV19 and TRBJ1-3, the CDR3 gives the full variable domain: DGGITQSPKYLFRKEGQNVTLSCEQNLNHDAMYWYRQDPGQGLRLIYYSQIVNDFQKGDIAEGYSVSREKKESFPLTVTSAQKNPTAFYLCASRATAAFSGNTIYFGEGSWLTVV.

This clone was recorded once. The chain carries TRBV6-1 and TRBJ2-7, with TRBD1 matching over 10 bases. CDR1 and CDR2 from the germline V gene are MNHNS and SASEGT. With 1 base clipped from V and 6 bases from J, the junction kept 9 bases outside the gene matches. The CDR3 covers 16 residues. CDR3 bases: TGTGCCAGCAGTGAAGAACCGGGACAGGGGTTGAGCGAGCAGTACTTC. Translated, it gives CASSEEPGQGLSEQYF.

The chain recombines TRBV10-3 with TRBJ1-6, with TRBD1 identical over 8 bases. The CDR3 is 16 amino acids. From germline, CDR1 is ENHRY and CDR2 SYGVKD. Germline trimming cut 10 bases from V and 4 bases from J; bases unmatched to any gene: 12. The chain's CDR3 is CATLQGAPVYNSPLHF. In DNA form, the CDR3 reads TGTGCCACTCTCCAGGGGGCCCCGGTTTATAATTCACCCCTCCACTTT.

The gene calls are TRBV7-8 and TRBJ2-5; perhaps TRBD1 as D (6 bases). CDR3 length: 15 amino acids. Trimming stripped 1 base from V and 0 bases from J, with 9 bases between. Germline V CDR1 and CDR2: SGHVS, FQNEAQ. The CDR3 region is CASSLGRGYQETQYF. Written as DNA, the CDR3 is TGTGCCAGCAGCTTAGGCAGGGGCTACCAAGAGACCCAGTACTTC. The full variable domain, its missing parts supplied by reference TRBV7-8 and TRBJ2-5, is GAGVSQSPRYKVAKRGQDVALRCDPISGHVSLFWYQQALGQGPEFLTYFQNEAQLDKSGLPSDRFFAERPEGSVSTLKIQRTQQEDSAVYLCASSLGRGYQETQYFGPGTRLLVL.

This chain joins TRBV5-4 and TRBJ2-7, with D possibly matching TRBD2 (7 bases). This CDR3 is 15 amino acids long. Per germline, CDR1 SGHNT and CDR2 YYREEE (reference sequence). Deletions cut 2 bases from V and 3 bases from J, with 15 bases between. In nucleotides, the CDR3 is TGTGCCAGCAGCTTCTTGACGGGGGGCTACTACGAGCAGTACTTC. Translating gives CASSFLTGGYYEQYF.